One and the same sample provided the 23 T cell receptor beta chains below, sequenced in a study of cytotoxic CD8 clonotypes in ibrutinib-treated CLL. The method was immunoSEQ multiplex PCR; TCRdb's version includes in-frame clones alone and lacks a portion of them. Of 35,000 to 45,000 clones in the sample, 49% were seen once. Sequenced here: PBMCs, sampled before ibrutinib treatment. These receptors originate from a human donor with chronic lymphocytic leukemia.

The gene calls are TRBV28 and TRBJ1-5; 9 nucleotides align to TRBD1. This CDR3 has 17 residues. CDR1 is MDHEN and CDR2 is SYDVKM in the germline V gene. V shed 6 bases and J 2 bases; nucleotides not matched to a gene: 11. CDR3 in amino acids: CASRPDRGLTRNQPQHF. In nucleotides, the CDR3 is TGTGCCAGCAGGCCTGACAGGGGGTTAACTCGCAATCAGCCCCAGCATTTT.

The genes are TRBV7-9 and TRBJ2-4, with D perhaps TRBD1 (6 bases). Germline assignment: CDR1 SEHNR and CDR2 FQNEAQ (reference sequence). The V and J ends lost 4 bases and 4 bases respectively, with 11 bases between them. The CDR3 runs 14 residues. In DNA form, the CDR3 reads TGTGCCAGCAGCTCTCCGGACAGAAAAAACATTCAGTACTTC. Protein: CASSSPDRKNIQYF.

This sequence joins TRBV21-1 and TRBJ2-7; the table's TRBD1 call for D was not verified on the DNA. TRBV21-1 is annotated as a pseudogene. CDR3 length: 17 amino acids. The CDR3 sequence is CASSTYRQRKSSYEQYF. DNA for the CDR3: TGTGCCAGCAGCACATACCGACAAAGGAAAAGCTCCTACGAGCAGTACTTC.

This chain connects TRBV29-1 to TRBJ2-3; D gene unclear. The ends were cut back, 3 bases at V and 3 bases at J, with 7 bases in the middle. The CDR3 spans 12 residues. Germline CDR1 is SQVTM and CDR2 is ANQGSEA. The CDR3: CSVEGGTDTQYF. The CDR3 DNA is TGCAGCGTTGAGGGCGGAACAGATACGCAGTATTTT.

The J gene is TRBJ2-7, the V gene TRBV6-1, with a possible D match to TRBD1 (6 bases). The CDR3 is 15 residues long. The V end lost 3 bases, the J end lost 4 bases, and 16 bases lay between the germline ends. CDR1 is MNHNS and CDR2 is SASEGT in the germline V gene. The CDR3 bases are TGTGCCAGCAGTGATCAGGCAGGGGTTAAGTACGAGCAGTACTTC. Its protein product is CASSDQAGVKYEQYF.

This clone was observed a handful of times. CDR3 protein: CASSLGDRGAKETQYF. The CDR3 bases are TGTGCCAGCAGCTTAGGGGACAGGGGGGCGAAAGAGACCCAGTACTTC. The gene calls are TRBV7-9 and TRBJ2-5, with 11 nucleotides matching TRBD1. Germline V gene sequence: CDR1 SEHNR, CDR2 FQNEAQ (reference sequence). CDR3 length: 16 residues. J gave up 3 bases and V 1 base, and 4 bases lay outside the gene matches.

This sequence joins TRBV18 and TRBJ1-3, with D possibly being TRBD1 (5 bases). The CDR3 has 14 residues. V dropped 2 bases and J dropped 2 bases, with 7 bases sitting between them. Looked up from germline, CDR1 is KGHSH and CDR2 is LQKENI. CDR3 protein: CASSPGAAGNTIYF. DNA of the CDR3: TGTGCCAGCTCACCAGGGGCGGCTGGAAACACCATATATTTT.

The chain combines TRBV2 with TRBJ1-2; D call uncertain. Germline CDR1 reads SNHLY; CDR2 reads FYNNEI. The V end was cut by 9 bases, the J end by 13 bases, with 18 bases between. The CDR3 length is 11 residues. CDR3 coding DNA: TGTGCCAGTTTGAGACTGAATCTGGGCACCTTC. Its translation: CASLRLNLGTF. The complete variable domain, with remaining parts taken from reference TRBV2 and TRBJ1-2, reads EPEVTQTPSHQVTQMGQEVILRCVPISNHLYFYWYRQILGQKVEFLVSFYNNEISEKSEIFDDQFSVERPDGSNFTLKIRSTKLEDSAMYFCASLRLNLGTFGSGTRLTVV.

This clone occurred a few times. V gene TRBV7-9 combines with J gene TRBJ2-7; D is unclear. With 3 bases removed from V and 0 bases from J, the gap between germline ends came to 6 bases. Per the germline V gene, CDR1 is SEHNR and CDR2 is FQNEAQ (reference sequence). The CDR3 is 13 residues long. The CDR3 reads CASSFLSSYEQYF. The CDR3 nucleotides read TGTGCCAGCAGCTTCCTGAGCTCCTACGAGCAGTACTTC.

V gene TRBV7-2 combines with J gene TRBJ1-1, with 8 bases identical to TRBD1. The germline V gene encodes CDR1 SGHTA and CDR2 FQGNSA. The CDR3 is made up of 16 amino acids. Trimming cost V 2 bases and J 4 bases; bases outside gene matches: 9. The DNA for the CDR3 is TGTGCCAGCAGCTTACTCGGGACAGGCGGGAGCACTGAAGCTTTCTTT. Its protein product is CASSLLGTGGSTEAFF.

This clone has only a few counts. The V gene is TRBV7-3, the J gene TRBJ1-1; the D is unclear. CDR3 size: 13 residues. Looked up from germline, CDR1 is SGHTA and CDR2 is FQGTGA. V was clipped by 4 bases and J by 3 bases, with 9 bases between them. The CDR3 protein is CASSSGEDTEAFF. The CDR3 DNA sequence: TGTGCCAGCAGCTCCGGGGAGGACACTGAAGCTTTCTTT.

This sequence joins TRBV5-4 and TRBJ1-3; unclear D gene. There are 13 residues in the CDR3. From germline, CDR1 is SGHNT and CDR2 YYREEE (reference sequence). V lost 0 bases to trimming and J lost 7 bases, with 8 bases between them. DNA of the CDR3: TGTGCCAGCAGCTTGGGGTTGAGGAACACCATATATTTT. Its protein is CASSLGLRNTIYF.

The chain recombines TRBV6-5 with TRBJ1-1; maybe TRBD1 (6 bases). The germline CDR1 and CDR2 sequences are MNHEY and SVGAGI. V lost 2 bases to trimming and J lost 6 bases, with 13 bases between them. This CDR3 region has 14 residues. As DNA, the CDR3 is TGTGCCAGCAGTTACCGCACAGGGCCCGCTGAAGCTTTCTTT. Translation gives CASSYRTGPAEAFF.

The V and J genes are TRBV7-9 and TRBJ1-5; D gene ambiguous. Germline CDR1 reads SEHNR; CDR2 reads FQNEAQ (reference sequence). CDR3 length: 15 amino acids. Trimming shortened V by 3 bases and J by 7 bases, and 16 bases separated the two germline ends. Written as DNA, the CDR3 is TGTGCCAGCAGCTTGCACCCTTACTCAAGGCAGCCCCAGCATTTT. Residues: CASSLHPYSRQPQHF.

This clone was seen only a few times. The CDR3 nucleotides read TGTGCCAGCAGGCGAACCGGGACACCAAACACCGGGGAGCTGTTTTTT. Protein product: CASRRTGTPNTGELFF. V is TRBV28 and J is TRBJ2-2; possibly TRBD1 for D (6 bases). V lost 6 bases, J lost 2 bases, and 16 bases lay in between. The CDR3 sequence is 16 residues long. Germline V gene data show CDR1 as MDHEN and CDR2 as SYDVKM.

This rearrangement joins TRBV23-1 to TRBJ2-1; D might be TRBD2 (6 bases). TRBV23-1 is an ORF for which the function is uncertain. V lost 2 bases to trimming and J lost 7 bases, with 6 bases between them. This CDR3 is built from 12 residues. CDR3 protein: CASSQGGNEQFF. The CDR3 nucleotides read TGCGCCAGCAGTCAAGGGGGGAATGAGCAGTTCTTC.

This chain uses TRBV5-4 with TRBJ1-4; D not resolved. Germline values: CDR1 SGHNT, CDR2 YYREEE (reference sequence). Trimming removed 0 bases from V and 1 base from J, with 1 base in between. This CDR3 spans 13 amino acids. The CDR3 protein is CASSLVTNEKLFF. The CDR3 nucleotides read TGTGCCAGCAGCTTGGTAACTAATGAAAAACTGTTTTTT.

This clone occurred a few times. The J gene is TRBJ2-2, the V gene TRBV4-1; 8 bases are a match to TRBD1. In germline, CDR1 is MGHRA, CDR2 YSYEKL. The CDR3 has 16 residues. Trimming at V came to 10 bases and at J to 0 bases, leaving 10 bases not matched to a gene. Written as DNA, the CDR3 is TGCGCCACTTCGGACAGGGCGTTCGCGAACACCGGGGAGCTGTTTTTT. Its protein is CATSDRAFANTGELFF.

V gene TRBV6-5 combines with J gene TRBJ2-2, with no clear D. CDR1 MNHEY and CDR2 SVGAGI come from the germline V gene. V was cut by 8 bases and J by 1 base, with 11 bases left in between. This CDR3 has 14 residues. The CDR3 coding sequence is TGTGCCAGCTGGAAGGGATTGAACACCGGGGAGCTGTTTTTT. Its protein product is CASWKGLNTGELFF.

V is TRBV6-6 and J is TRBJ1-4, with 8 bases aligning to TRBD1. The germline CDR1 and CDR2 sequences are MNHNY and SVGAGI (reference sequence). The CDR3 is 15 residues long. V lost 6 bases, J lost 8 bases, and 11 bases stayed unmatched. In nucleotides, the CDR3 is TGTGCCAGCAGCGCGTCAGGGGGCGGTCCCGAAAAACTGTTTTTT. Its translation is CASSASGGGPEKLFF.

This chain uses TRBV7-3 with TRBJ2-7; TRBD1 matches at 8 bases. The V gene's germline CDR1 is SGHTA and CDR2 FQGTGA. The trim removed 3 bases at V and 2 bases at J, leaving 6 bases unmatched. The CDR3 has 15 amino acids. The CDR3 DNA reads TGTGCCAGCAGCTTCGGGACAGGCGGGGCCTACGAGCAGTACTTC. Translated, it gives CASSFGTGGAYEQYF.

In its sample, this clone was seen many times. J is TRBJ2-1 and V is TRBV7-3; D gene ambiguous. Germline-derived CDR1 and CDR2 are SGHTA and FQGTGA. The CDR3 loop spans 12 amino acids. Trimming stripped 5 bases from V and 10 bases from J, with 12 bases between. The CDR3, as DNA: TGTGCCAGCAGCCTGGACCCAGGAGAGCAGTTCTTC. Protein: CASSLDPGEQFF.

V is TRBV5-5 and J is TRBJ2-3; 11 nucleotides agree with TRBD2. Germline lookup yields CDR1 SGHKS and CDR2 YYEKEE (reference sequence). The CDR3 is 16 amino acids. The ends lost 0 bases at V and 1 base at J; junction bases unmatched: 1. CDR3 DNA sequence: TGTGCCAGCAGCTTGGTACTAGCGGGGGGCACAGATACGCAGTATTTT. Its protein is CASSLVLAGGTDTQYF.